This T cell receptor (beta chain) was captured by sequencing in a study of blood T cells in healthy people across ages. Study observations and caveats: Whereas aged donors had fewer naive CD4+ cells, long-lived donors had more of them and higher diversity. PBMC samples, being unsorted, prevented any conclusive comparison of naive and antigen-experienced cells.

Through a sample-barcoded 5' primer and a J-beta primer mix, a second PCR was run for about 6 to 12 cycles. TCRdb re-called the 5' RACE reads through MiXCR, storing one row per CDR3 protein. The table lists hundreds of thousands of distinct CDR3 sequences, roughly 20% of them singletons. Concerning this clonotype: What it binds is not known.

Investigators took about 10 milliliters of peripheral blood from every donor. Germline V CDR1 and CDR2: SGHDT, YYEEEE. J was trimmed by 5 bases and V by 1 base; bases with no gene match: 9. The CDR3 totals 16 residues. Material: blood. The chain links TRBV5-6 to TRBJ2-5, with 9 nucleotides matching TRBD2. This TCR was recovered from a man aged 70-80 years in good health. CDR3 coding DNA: TGTGCCAGCAGCTTGAAGGTAGCGGGAGAGATTGAGACCCAGTACTTC. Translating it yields CASSLKVAGEIETQYF.